The sample holds one count of the clone carrying this TCR beta chain. The CDR3 totals 16 residues. This sample is part of a study of OX40 agonist ivuxolimab in advanced cancers. Sequencing used immunoSEQ multiplex PCR; TCRdb keeps in-frame clones, though not all of them. The data contain approximately 90,000 clones, around 90% of them singletons. The gene calls are TRBV21-1 and TRBJ2-2; the table's TRBD1 call for D was not verified on the DNA. TRBV21-1 is classified as a pseudogene. The material sequenced was CD4+ or CD8+ T cells sorted from blood, taken in a trial of the OX40 agonist ivuxolimab. This receptor was taken from an adult with an advanced solid tumor such as melanoma, head and neck, liver or kidney cancer. CDR3 in amino acids: CASTSGDRTVTGELFF. In DNA, the CDR3 is TGTGCCAGCACCTCCGGGGACAGGACGGTCACCGGGGAGCTGTTTTTT.